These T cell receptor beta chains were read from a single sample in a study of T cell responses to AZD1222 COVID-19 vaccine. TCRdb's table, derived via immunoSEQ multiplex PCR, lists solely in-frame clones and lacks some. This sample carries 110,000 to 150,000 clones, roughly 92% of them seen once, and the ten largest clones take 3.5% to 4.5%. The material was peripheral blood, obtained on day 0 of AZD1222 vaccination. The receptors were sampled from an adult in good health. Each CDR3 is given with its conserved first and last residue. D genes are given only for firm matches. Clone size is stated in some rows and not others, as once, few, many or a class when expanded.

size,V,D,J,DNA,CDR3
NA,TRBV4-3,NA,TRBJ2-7,TGCGCCAGCAGCCGCTTCGCCTCCTACGAGCAGTACTTC,CASSRFASYEQYF
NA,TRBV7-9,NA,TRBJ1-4,TGTGCCAGCAGCCGTCCGAACACTAATGAAAAACTGTTTTTT,CASSRPNTNEKLFF
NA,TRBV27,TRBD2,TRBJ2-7,TGTGCCAGCAGGTCTCCCCCGGGGGACTACCCCTACGAGCAGTACTTC,CASRSPPGDYPYEQYF
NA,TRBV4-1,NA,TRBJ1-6,TGCGCCAGCAGCCAAGATCTTTGGGATTCACCCCTCCACTTT,CASSQDLWDSPLHF
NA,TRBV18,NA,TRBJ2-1,TGTGCCAGCTCACCAGAGTGGGGGGCCAATGAGCAGTTCTTC,CASSPEWGANEQFF
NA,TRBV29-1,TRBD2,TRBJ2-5,TGCAGCGTCGGGACTAGCGGGTTAAGAGAGGTCCGGGAGACCCAGTACTTC,CSVGTSGLREVRETQYF
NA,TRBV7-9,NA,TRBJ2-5,TGTGCCAGCAGCTTGGGGGGAGTGGACGAGACCCAGTACTTC,CASSLGGVDETQYF
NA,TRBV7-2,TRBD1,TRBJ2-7,TGTGCCAGCAGGCCGGACAGGTTATACGAGCAGTACTTC,CASRPDRLYEQYF
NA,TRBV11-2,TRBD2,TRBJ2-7,TGTGCCAGCAGCTTAACAGTTTTAGGTGGGACTAGCTACGAGCAGTACTTC,CASSLTVLGGTSYEQYF
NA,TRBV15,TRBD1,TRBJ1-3,TGTGCCACCAGCAGGGCCACAGGGGTAGGTGGAAACACCATATATTTT,CATSRATGVGGNTIYF
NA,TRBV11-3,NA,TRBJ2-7,TGTGCCAGCAGCTTGTCCAGCAACGAGCAGTACTTC,CASSLSSNEQYF
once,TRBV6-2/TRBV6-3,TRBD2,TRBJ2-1,TGTGCCAGCAGTACGACTAGCGGGAGATTTGATGAGCAGTTCTTC,CASSTTSGRFDEQFF
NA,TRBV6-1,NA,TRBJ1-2,TGTGCCAGCAGTGAAGTTTGGTGGCAGGGTGATGGCTACACCTTC,CASSEVWWQGDGYTF
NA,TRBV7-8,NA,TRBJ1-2,TGTGCCAGCAGCCAATTCGGGCCTCCTATCTATGGCTACACCTTC,CASSQFGPPIYGYTF
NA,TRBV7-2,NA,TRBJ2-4,TGTGCCAGCAGCCCTCCTATGGCTGGCGGGATAGCCAAAAACATTCAGTACTTC,CASSPPMAGGIAKNIQYF